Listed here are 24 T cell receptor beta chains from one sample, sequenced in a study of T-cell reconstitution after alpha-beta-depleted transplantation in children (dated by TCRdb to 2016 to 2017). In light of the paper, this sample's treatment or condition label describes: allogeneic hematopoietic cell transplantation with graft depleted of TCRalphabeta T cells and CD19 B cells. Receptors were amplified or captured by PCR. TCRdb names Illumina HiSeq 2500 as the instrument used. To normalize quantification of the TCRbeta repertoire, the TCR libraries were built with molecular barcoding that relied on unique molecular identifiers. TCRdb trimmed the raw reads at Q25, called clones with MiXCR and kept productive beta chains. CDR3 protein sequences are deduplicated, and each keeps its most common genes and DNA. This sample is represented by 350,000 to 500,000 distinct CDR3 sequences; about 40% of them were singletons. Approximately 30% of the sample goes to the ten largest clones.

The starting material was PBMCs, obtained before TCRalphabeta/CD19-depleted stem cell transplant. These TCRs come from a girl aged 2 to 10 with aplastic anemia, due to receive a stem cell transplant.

Here the CDR3 DNA reads TGCGCCAGCAGCTTTGGCGGGACAGACACAGATACGCAGTATTTT. It encodes CASSFGGTDTDTQYF. The chain employs TRBV5-1 and TRBJ2-3, with a tentative D call TRBD1 (7 bases). The CDR3 has 15 amino acids. Trimming pared 2 bases from V and 2 bases from J, leaving 12 bases between. Germline CDR1 SGHRS, CDR2 YFSETQ. Supplemented by reference TRBV5-1 and TRBJ2-3, the full variable domain reads KAGVTQTPRYLIKTRGQQVTLSCSPISGHRSVSWYQQTPGQGLQFLFEYFSETQRNKGNFPGRFSGRQFSNSRSEMNVSTLELGDSALYLCASSFGGTDTDTQYFGPGTRLTVL.

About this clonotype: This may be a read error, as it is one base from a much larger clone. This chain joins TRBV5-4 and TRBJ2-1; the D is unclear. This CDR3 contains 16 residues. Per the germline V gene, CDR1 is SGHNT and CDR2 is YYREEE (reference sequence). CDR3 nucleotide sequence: TGTGCCAGCAGCTTGGGACGACACAGCTCCTACGATGAGCAGTTCTTC. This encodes CASSLGRHSSYDEQFF.

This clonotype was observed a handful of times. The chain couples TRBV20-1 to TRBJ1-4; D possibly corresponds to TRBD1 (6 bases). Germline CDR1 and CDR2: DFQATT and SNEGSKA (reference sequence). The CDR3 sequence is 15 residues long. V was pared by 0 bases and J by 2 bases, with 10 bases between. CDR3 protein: CSARDLQGTNEKLFF. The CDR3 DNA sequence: TGCAGTGCTAGAGACTTACAGGGTACTAATGAAAAACTGTTTTTT.

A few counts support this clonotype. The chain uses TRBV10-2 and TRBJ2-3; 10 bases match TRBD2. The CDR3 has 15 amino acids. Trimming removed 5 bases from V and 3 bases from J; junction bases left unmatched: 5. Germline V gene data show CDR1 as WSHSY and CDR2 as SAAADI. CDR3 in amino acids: CASSQREGRTDTQYF. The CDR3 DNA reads TGCGCCAGCAGTCAGCGGGAGGGCCGGACAGATACGCAGTATTTT.

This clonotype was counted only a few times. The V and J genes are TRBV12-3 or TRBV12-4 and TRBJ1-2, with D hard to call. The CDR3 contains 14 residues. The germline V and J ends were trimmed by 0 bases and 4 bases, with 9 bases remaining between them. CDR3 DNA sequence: TGTGCCAGCAGTTTAGCCGGACGCCCCTATGGCTACACCTTC. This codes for CASSLAGRPYGYTF.

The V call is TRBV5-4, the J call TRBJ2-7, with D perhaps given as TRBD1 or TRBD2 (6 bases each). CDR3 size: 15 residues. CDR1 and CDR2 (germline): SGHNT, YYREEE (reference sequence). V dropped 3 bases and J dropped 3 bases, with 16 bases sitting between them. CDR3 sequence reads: CASSYTGARDYEQYF. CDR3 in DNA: TGTGCCAGCAGCTATACGGGGGCTAGAGACTACGAGCAGTACTTC.

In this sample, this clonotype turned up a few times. Here the CDR3 DNA reads TGTGCCAGCAGCGCAGTCGGTAATGAGCAGTTCTTC. Translation: CASSAVGNEQFF. The V call is TRBV9, the J call TRBJ2-1, with D uncertain. The CDR3 runs to 12 residues. Trimming took off 3 bases at V and 7 bases at J, with 8 bases between the two ends. CDR1 and CDR2 (germline): SGDLS, YYNGEE.

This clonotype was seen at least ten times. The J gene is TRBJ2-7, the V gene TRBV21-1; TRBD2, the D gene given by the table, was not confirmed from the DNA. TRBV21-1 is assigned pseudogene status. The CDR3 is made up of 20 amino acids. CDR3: CASSKPRTSGRCCYSYEQYF. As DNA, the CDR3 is TGTGCCAGCAGCAAACCCAGGACTAGCGGGAGGTGCTGCTACTCCTACGAGCAGTACTTC.

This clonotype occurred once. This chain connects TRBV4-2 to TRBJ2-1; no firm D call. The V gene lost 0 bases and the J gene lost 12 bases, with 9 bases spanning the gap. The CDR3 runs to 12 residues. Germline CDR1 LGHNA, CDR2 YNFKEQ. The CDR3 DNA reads TGTGCCAGCAGCCAAGATCACAAGGGGCAGTTCTTC. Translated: CASSQDHKGQFF.

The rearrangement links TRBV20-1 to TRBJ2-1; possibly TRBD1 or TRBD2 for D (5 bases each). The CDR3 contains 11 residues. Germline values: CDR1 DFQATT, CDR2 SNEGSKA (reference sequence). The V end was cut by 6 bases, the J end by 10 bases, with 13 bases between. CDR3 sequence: CSAPQGVEQFF. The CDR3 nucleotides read TGCAGTGCGCCCCAGGGAGTGGAGCAGTTCTTC.

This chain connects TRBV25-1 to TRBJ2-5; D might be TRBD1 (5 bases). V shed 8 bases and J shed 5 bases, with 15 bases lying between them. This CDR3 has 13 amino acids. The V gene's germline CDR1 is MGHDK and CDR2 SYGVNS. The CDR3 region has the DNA TGTGCCAGCGCTTCCAGGGATCGGGAGACCCAGTACTTC. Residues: CASASRDRETQYF.

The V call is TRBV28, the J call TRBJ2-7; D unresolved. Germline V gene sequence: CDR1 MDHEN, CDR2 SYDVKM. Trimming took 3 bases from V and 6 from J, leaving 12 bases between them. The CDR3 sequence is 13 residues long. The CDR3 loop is CASSLVGASEQYF. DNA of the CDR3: TGTGCCAGCAGTTTGGTAGGAGCCTCCGAGCAGTACTTC.

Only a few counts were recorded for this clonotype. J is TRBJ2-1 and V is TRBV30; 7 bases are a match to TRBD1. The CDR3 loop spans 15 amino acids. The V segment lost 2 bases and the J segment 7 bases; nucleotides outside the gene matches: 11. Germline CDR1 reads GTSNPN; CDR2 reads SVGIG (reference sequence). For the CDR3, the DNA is TGTGCCTGGAGTAAATTAGGAACAGGGGAGAATGAGCAGTTCTTC. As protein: CAWSKLGTGENEQFF.

The CDR3 nucleotides read TGCGCCAGCAGCCAAGTAGCGGGGAGCGGCGAAGAGACCCAGTACTTC. Translated: CASSQVAGSGEETQYF. The chain is built from TRBV4-1 and TRBJ2-5; TRBD2 matches at 8 bases. The ends lost 1 base at V and 3 bases at J; junction bases unmatched: 7. The CDR3 extends over 16 amino acids. The germline V gene has CDR1 MGHRA and CDR2 YSYEKL.

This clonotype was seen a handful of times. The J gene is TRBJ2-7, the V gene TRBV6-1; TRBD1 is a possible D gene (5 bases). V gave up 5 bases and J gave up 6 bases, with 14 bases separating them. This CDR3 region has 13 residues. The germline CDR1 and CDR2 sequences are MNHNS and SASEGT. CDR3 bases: TGTGCCAGCAGTCAAACCCAGGGCACCGAGCAGTACTTC. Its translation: CASSQTQGTEQYF.

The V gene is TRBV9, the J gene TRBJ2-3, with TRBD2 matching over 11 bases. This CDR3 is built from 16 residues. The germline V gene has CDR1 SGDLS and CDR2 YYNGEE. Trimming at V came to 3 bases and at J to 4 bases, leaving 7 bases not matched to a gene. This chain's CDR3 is CASSDRSSGRADTQYF. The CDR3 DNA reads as TGTGCCAGCAGCGACCGCAGTAGCGGGAGGGCAGATACGCAGTATTTT. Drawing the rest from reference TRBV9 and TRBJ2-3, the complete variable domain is DSGVTQTPKHLITATGQRVTLRCSPRSGDLSVYWYQQSLDQGLQFLIQYYNGEERAKGNILERFSAQQFPDLHSELNLSSLELGDSALYFCASSDRSSGRADTQYFGPGTRLTVL.

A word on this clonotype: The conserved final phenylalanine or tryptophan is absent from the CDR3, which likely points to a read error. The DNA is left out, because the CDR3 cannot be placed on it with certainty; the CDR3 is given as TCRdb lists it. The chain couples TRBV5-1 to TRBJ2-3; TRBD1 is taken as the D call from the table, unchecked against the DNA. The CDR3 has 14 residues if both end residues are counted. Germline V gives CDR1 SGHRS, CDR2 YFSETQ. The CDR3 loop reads CASSFDKVKTGGVA.

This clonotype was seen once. The CDR3 DNA reads TGTGCCAGCAGTTACGACAGGGCTAACTATGGCTACACCTTC. Translated, it gives CASSYDRANYGYTF. The chain couples TRBV6-2 or TRBV6-3 to TRBJ1-2; 7 bases align to TRBD1. The CDR3 runs to 14 residues. CDR1 is MNHEY, CDR2 SVGEGT, per germline. V gave up 2 bases and J gave up 0 bases; unmatched junction bases: 0.

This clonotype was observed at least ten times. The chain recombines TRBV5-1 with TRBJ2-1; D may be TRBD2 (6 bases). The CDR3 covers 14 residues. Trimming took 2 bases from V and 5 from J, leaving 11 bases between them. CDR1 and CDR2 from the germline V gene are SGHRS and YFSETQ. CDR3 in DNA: TGCGCCAGCAGCTTAGGCGGGGTTGACAATGAGCAGTTCTTC. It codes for CASSLGGVDNEQFF.

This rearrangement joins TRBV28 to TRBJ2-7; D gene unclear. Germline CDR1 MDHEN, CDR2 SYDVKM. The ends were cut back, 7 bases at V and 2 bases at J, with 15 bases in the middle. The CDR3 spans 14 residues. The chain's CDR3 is CASKKGQIPYEQYF. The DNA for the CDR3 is TGTGCCAGCAAGAAGGGCCAGATTCCCTACGAGCAGTACTTC.

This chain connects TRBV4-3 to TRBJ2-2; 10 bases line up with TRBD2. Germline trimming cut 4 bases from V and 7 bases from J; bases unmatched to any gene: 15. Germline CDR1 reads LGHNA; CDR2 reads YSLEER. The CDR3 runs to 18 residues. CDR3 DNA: TGCGCCAGCAGCCGTCTGGGACCGAGGACTAGCGGTGGCGGGGAGCTGTTTTTT. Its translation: CASSRLGPRTSGGGELFF.

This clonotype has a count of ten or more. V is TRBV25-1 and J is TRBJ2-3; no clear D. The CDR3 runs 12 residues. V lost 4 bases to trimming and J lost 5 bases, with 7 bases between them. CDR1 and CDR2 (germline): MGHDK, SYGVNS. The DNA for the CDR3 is TGTGCCAGCAGTGTCTTTAGAGATACGCAGTATTTT. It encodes CASSVFRDTQYF.

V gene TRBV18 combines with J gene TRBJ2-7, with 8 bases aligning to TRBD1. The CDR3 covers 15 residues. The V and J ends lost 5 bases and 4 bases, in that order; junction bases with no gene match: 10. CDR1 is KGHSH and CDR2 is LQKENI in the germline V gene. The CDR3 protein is CASSGQGAQGYEQYF. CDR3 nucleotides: TGTGCCAGCTCAGGCCAGGGGGCGCAGGGATACGAGCAGTACTTC.

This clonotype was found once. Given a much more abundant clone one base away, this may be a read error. CDR3 coding DNA: TGTGCCACCACCACCTCCAGCGGGGGGCGAAAAGATACGCAGTATTTT. It encodes CATTTSSGGRKDTQYF. This chain connects TRBV15 to TRBJ2-3; 9 bases fit TRBD2. Germline loops: CDR1 LNHNV, CDR2 YYDKDF (reference sequence). J was trimmed by 5 bases and V by 7 bases; bases with no gene match: 13. The CDR3 is 16 amino acids.